The present T cell receptor beta chain was sequenced within a study of cytotoxic CD8 clonotypes in ibrutinib-treated CLL. Profiled with immunoSEQ multiplex PCR; TCRdb holds only in-frame clones, not every one. The table shows some 170,000 clones, with more than 70% occurring only once. This clonotype originated in a human donor with chronic lymphocytic leukemia. The specimen was PBMCs, collected at disease progression, from a patient treated with ibrutinib.

The DNA of the CDR3 is TGTGCCAGCAGTCCAGGGTTTGGCGCTTTCTTT. This codes for CASSPGFGAFF. The chain combines TRBV6-1 with TRBJ1-1; D may be TRBD1 (5 bases). CDR1 is MNHNS, CDR2 SASEGT, per germline. V lost 5 bases, J lost 11 bases, and 12 bases lay in between. There are 11 residues in the CDR3.